Included here is one T cell receptor (beta chain) sequence, with context. Its antigen is unidentified. The data were obtained in a study of CD8 T cells in Susac syndrome. About the research overall: The Susac syndrome patients were therapy-naive, on corticosteroids, or on intravenous immunoglobulin alone at blood draw. Study-wide results and limits: The CD4+ T cell repertoires that were profiled in Susac syndrome showed no clonal expansion. Only a relatively small number of individuals were included in the TCR sequencing and HLA analysis.

CDR3 length equals 13 residues. Germline V gene data show CDR1 as DFQATT and CDR2 as SNEGSKA (reference sequence). The junction had 4 bases not matched to a gene; V was cut back by 4 bases and J by 5 bases. cDNA came from approximately 0.5 to 1 ug RNA primed by random hexamers. With immunoSEQ multiplex PCR, TCR beta CDR3 was amplified across 54 Vbeta and 13 Jbeta. TCRdb itself ran the immunoSEQ multiplex PCR reads through MiXCR, one entry per CDR3 protein. The repertoire holds 210,000 or so distinct CDR3 sequences, with around 93% as singletons. The chain employs TRBV20-1 and TRBJ2-5; 10 bases agree with TRBD1. The sequenced sample was CD4+ T cells from PBMCs. The source of this sequence is a human donor with Susac syndrome. CDR3 loop: CSATRTGGETQYF. The CDR3 DNA reads TGCAGTGCTACCCGGACAGGGGGGGAGACCCAGTACTTC.